Detailed here is one T cell receptor (beta chain). The data derive from a study of T cell responses to AZD1222 COVID-19 vaccine. V was shortened by 1 base and J by 1 base, with 4 bases between the two germline ends. Germline V CDR1 and CDR2: SEHNR, FQNEAQ (reference sequence). This CDR3 has 13 residues. Method: immunoSEQ multiplex PCR; TCRdb's copy keeps in-frame clones and lacks some. The sample shows about 120,000 clones, 75% to 90% of them seen only once. Sample: peripheral blood, taken on day 0 of AZD1222 vaccination. The chain recombines TRBV7-9 with TRBJ1-1, with D unresolved. The TCR comes from an adult in good health. Written as DNA, the CDR3 is TGTGCCAGCAGCTTAGTAGCGAACACTGAAGCTTTCTTT. This sequence encodes CASSLVANTEAFF.